Each of the 10 T cell receptor beta chains below was sequenced from the same sample in a study of long-term antiretroviral therapy in people with HIV. An immunoSEQ assay, version v3.0, was performed at survey level. Generated by immunoSEQ multiplex PCR, the TCRdb table keeps only in-frame clones and is missing some. The sample lists 17,000 or so clones; 70% to 80% were seen once. Specimen: unsorted PBMCs, collected at the start of antiretroviral therapy. These receptors originate from a man in his thirties or forties with HIV.

Comment on this clone: One junction end does not reproduce the germline sequence, and a read error may be involved. This sample includes further DNA sequences coding for the same CDR3. This rearrangement joins TRBV7-9 to TRBJ1-1; tentative D call: TRBD1 (5 bases). Germline CDR1 reads SEHNR; CDR2 reads FQNEAQ (reference sequence). The CDR3 loop spans 14 amino acids. CDR3 sequence (DNA): TGTGCCAGCAGCTTAGCCCGGGACGACACCGAAGCTTTCTTT. It translates to CASSLARDDTEAFF.

This chain connects TRBV10-3 to TRBJ2-1, with 11 positions matching TRBD2. The CDR3 consists of 18 residues. V trimming: 0 bases; J trimming: 7 bases; junction bases outside the gene matches: 11. Germline CDR1 ENHRY, CDR2 SYGVKD. The CDR3 bases are TGTGCCATCAGTGAGTCGGGTTCTACTAGCGGGAGATCTAATGAGCAGTTCTTC. Protein: CAISESGSTSGRSNEQFF.

The count of this clone is one. The chain couples TRBV7-2 to TRBJ2-5, with 8 bases aligning to TRBD1. J gave up 6 bases and V 5 bases, and 5 bases lay outside the gene matches. The germline V gene has CDR1 SGHTA and CDR2 FQGNSA. This CDR3 has 13 amino acids. CDR3 amino acids: CASSQGAEQTQYF. DNA of the CDR3: TGTGCCAGCAGCCAGGGGGCTGAACAGACCCAGTACTTC.

The chain recombines TRBV27 with TRBJ1-6, with D maybe TRBD1 (6 bases). V shed 5 bases and J shed 0 bases, with 11 bases lying between them. CDR1 is MNHEY and CDR2 is SMNVEV in the germline V gene (reference sequence). The CDR3 has 16 residues. This chain's CDR3 is CASSGTPSSYNSPLHF. DNA of the CDR3: TGTGCCAGCAGTGGGACACCTTCCTCCTATAATTCACCCCTCCACTTT.

This clone is classed as medium-sized. The rearrangement joins TRBV6-6 to TRBJ2-7, with D possibly called TRBD1 or TRBD2 (5 bases each). Between the trimmed V and J ends, which lost 6 bases and 0 bases, there was a span of 15 bases. The length of the CDR3 is 15 residues. The germline V gene has CDR1 MNHNY and CDR2 SVGAGI (reference sequence). DNA of the CDR3: TGTGCCAGCAGAAAATGGGCAGGGAGCTCCTACGAGCAGTACTTC. Its translation: CASRKWAGSSYEQYF.

This chain connects TRBV18 to TRBJ2-7; tentatively, D is TRBD1 (6 bases). The CDR3 length is 13 residues. Germline loops: CDR1 KGHSH, CDR2 LQKENI. Trimming took off 3 bases at V and 3 bases at J, with 9 bases between the two ends. The CDR3 region is CASSPRQDYEQYF. The CDR3 nucleotides read TGTGCCAGCTCACCTAGACAGGACTACGAGCAGTACTTC.

The rearrangement uses TRBV4-2 and TRBJ2-3; 11 bases are shared with TRBD2. The CDR3 length is 16 residues. V lost 4 bases, J lost 4 bases, and 7 bases stayed unmatched. The germline V gene has CDR1 LGHNA and CDR2 YNFKEQ. Here the CDR3 reads CASSPMTSGVSDTQYF. Here the CDR3 DNA reads TGTGCCAGCAGCCCCATGACTAGCGGGGTATCAGATACGCAGTATTTT.

This clone was found a few times. The chain carries TRBV19 and TRBJ2-5; D gene uncertain. The CDR3 length is 12 residues. Trimming took off 5 bases at V and 10 bases at J, with 14 bases between the two ends. Germline assignment: CDR1 LNHDA and CDR2 SQIVND (reference sequence). CDR3 sequence (DNA): TGTGCCAGTAGTGGCGAACTCGCGGACCAGTACTTC. It specifies CASSGELADQYF.

The chain links TRBV7-2 to TRBJ2-7, with TRBD2 matching 9 bases. The V segment lost 5 bases and the J segment 2 bases; nucleotides outside the gene matches: 10. The CDR3 has 16 amino acids. The germline CDR1 and CDR2 sequences are SGHTA and FQGNSA. The CDR3: CASSPPGTSRTYEQYF. CDR3 nucleotides: TGTGCCAGCAGCCCGCCCGGGACTAGCAGAACCTACGAGCAGTACTTC.

The chain employs TRBV5-4 and TRBJ2-7; 15 nucleotides match TRBD2. The CDR3 loop spans 17 amino acids. CDR1 SGHNT and CDR2 YYREEE come from the germline V gene (reference sequence). Trimming removed 4 bases from V and 1 base from J; junction bases left unmatched: 6. Written as DNA, the CDR3 is TGTGCCAGCAGCGCGGGGACTAGCGGGAGGCTATCCTACGAGCAGTACTTC. Amino acids: CASSAGTSGRLSYEQYF.